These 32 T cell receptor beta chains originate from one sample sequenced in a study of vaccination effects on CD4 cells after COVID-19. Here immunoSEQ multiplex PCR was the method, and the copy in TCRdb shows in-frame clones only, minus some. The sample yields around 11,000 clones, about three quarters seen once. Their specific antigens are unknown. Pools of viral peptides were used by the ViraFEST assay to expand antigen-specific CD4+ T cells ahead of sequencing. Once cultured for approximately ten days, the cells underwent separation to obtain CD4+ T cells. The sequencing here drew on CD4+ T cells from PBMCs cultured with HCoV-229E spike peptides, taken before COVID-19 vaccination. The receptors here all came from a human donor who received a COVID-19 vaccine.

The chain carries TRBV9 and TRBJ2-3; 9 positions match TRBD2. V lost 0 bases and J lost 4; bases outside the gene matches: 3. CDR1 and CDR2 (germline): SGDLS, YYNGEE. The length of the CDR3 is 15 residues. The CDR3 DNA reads TGTGCCAGCAGCGTAGCAGCGGGGGGACCAGATACGCAGTATTTT. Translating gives CASSVAAGGPDTQYF.

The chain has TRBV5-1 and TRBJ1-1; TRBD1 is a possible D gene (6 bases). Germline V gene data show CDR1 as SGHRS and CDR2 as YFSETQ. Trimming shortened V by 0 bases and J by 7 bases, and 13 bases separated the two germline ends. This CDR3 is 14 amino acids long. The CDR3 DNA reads TGCGCCAGCAGCTTGGACAGGGTGGAGGGTGAAGCTTTCTTT. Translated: CASSLDRVEGEAFF.

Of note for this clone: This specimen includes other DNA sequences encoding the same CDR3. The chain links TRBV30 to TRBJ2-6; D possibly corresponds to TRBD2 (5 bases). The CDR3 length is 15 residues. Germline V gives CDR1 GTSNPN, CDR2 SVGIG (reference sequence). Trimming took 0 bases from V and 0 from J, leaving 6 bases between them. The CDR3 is CAWSVLGSGANVLTF. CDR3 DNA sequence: TGTGCCTGGAGTGTACTAGGCTCTGGGGCCAACGTCCTGACTTTC.

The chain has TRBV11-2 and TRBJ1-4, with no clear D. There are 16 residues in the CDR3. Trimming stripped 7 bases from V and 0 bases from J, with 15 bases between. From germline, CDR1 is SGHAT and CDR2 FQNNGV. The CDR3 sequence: CASTFLRGATNEKLFF. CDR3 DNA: TGTGCCAGCACCTTCCTTCGGGGAGCAACTAATGAAAAACTGTTTTTT.

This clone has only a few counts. The CDR3 nucleotides are TGTGCCAGCAGTGAACACCAGCAAGAGACCCAGTACTTC. This translates into CASSEHQQETQYF. V usage is TRBV6-1 and J usage is TRBJ2-5, with D uncertain. The CDR3 totals 13 residues. Germline V CDR1 and CDR2: MNHNS, SASEGT. Deletions cut 2 bases from V and 2 bases from J, with 6 bases between.

The CDR3 loop reads CASSPRDLSYEQYF. CDR3 nucleotides: TGTGCCAGCAGCCCCCGGGACCTCTCCTACGAGCAGTACTTC. The chain carries TRBV9 and TRBJ2-7, with D possibly called TRBD1 or TRBD2 (5 bases each). The CDR3 contains 14 residues. The germline V gene has CDR1 SGDLS and CDR2 YYNGEE. V was clipped by 4 bases and J by 0 bases, with 11 bases between them. The variable domain in full, with the rest retrieved from reference TRBV9 and TRBJ2-7, is DSGVTQTPKHLITATGQRVTLRCSPRSGDLSVYWYQQSLDQGLQFLIQYYNGEERAKGNILERFSAQQFPDLHSELNLSSLELGDSALYFCASSPRDLSYEQYFGPGTRLTVT.

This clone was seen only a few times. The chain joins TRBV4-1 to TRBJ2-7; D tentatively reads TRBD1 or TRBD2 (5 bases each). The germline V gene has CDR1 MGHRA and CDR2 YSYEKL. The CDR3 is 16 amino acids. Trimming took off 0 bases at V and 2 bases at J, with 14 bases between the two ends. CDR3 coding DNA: TGCGCCAGCAGCCAAGAAGGGGATCCCGGGGCCTACGAGCAGTACTTC. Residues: CASSQEGDPGAYEQYF.

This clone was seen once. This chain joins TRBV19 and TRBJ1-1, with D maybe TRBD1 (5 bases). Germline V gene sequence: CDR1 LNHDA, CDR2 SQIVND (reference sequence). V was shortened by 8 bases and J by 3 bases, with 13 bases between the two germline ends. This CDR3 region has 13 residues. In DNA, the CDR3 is TGTGCCAGTTCAGCGGGGCAGTACACTGAAGCTTTCTTT. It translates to CASSAGQYTEAFF.

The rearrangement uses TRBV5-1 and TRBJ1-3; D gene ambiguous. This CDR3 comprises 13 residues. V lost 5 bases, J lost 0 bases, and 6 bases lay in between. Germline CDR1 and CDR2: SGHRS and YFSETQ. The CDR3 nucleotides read TGCGCCAGCAGATGGAACTCTGGAAACACCATATATTTT. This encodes CASRWNSGNTIYF.

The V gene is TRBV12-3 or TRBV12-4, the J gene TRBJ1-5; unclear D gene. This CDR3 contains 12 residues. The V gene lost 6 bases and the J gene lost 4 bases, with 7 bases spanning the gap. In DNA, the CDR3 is TGTGCCAGCAGCAACTCGAATCAGCCCCAGCATTTT. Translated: CASSNSNQPQHF.

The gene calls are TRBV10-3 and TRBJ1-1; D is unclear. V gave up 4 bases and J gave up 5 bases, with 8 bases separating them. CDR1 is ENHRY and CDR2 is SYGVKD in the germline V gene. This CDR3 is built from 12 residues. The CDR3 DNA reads TGTGCCATCAGTGCATTCGAAACTGAAGCTTTCTTT. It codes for CAISAFETEAFF.

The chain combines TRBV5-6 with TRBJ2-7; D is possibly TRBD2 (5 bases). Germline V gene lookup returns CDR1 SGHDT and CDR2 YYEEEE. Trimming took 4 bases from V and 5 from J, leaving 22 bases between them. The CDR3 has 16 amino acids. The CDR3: CASSPSHLSKRDEQYF. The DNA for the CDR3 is TGTGCCAGCAGCCCAAGTCACTTATCCAAGAGGGACGAGCAGTACTTC.

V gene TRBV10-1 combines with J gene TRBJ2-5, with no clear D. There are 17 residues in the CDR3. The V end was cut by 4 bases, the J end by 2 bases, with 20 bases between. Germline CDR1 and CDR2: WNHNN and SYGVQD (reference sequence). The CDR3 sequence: CASSVVRRPNTQETQYF. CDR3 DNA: TGCGCCAGCAGTGTGGTACGTCGGCCCAACACACAAGAGACCCAGTACTTC.

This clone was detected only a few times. This chain's CDR3 is CAAGPRNEQFF. The CDR3 DNA sequence: TGTGCCGCGGGACCGCGAAATGAGCAGTTCTTC. The V gene is TRBV10-3, the J gene TRBJ2-1; tentative D call: TRBD2 (6 bases). V was cut by 11 bases and J by 7 bases, with 12 bases left in between. The germline gives CDR1 ENHRY, CDR2 SYGVKD. The CDR3 totals 11 residues.

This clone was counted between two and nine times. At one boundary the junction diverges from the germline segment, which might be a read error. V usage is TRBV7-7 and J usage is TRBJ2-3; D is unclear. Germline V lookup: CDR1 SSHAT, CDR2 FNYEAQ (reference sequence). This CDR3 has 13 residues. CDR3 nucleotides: TGTGCTAGCAGCTTAGGCCGCACAGATACGCAGTATTTT. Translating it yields CASSLGRTDTQYF.

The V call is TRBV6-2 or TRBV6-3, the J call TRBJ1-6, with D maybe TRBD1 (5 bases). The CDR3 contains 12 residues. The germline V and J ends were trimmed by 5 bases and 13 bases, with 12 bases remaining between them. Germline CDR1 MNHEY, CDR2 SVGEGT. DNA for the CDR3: TGTGCCAGCAGTCGCAGGGTGGCTCCCCTCCACTTT. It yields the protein CASSRRVAPLHF.

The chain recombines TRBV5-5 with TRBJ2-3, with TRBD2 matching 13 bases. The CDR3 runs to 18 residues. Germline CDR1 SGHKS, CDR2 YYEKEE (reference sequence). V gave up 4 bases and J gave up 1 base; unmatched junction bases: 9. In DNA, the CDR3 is TGTGCCAGCAGCGTCGGACTAGCGGGAGTCGGGGGCACAGATACGCAGTATTTT. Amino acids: CASSVGLAGVGGTDTQYF.

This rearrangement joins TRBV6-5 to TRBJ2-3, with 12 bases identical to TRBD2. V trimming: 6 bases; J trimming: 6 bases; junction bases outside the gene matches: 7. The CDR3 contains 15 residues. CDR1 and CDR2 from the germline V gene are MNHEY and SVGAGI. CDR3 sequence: CASSITSGGLDTQYF. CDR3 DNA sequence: TGTGCCAGCAGCATCACTAGCGGGGGGCTGGATACGCAGTATTTT.

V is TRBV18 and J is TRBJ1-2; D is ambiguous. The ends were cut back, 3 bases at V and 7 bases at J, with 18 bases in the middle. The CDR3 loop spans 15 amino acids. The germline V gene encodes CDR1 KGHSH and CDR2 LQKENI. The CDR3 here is CASSPRSHPEVGYTF. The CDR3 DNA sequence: TGTGCCAGCTCACCCCGATCCCATCCCGAGGTTGGCTACACCTTC.

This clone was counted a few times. CDR3 loop: CASSYSTANTEAFF. The DNA for the CDR3 is TGTGCCAGCAGTTACTCGACAGCCAACACTGAAGCTTTCTTT. This chain links TRBV6-5 with TRBJ1-1; TRBD1 is a possible D gene (5 bases). The germline gives CDR1 MNHEY, CDR2 SVGAGI. Trimming left V 0 bases short and J 2 bases short, with 7 bases between. The CDR3 extends over 14 amino acids.

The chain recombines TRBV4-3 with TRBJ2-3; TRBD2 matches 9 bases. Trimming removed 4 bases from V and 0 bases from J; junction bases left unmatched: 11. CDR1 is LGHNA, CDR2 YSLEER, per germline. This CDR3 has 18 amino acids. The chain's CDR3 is CASSLTPTSGSSTDTQYF. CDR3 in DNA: TGCGCCAGCAGCCTAACACCGACTAGCGGCTCTAGCACAGATACGCAGTATTTT.

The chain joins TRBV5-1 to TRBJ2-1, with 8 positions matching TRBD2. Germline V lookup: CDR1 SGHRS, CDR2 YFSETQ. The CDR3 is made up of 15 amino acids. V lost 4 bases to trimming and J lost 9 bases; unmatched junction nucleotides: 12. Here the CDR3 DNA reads TGCGCCAGCAGCCTCGGGGGGGCTAGCGCAGGTGAGCAGTTCTTC. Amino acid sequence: CASSLGGASAGEQFF. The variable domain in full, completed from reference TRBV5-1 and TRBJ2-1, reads KAGVTQTPRYLIKTRGQQVTLSCSPISGHRSVSWYQQTPGQGLQFLFEYFSETQRNKGNFPGRFSGRQFSNSRSEMNVSTLELGDSALYLCASSLGGASAGEQFFGPGTRLTVL.

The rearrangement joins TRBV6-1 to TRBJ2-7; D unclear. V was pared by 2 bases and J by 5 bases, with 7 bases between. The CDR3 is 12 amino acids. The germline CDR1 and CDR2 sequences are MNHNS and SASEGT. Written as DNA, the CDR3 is TGTGCCAGCAGTGAAATAGGGCACGAGCAGTACTTC. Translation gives CASSEIGHEQYF.

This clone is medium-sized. The CDR3 reads CASRWDRRSNQPQHF. The CDR3 DNA reads TGTGCCAGCAGATGGGACAGGCGGAGTAATCAGCCCCAGCATTTT. This rearrangement joins TRBV6-5 to TRBJ1-5, with 8 bases matching TRBD1. The CDR3 runs to 15 residues. V shed 6 bases, J shed 4 bases, and the junction held 8 bases outside the gene matches. Germline V gives CDR1 MNHEY, CDR2 SVGAGI.

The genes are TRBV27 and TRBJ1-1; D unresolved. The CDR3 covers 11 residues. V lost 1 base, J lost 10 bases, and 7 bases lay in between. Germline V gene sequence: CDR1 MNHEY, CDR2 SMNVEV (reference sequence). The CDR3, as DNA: TGTGCCAGCAGTTTATATGGTCGAGCTTTCTTT. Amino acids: CASSLYGRAFF.

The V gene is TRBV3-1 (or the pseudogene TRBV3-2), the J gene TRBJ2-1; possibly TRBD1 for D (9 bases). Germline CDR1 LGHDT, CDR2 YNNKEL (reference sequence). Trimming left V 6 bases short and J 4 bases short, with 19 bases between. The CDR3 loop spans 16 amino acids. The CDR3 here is CASSVIAGQGYNEQFF. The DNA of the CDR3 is TGTGCCAGCAGTGTAATAGCGGGACAGGGATACAATGAGCAGTTCTTC.

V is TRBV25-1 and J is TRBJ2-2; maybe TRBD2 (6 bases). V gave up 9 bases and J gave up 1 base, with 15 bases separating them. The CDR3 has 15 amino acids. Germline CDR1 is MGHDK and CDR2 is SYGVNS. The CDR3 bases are TGTGCCAGTCCCCAAGGAGGGATGAACACCGGGGAGCTGTTTTTT. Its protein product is CASPQGGMNTGELFF. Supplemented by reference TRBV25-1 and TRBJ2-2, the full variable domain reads EADIYQTPRYLVIGTGKKITLECSQTMGHDKMYWYQQDPGMELHLIHYSYGVNSTEKGDLSSESTVSRIRTEHFPLTLESARPSHTSQYLCASPQGGMNTGELFFGEGSRLTVL.

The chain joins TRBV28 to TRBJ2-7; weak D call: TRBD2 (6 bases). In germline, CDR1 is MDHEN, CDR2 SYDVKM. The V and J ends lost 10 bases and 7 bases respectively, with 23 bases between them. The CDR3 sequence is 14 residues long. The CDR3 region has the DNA TGTGCCATATCCTCTTGGAGGGAGAGTTATGAGCAGTACTTC. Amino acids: CAISSWRESYEQYF.

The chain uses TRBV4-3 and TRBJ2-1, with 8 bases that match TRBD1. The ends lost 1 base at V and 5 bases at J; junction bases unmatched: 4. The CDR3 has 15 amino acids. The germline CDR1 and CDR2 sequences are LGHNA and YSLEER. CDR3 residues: CASSQVTGENNEQFF. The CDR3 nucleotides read TGCGCCAGCAGCCAAGTGACAGGGGAAAACAATGAGCAGTTCTTC.

CDR3 DNA sequence: TGTGCCAGCAGCAAAAAGCCCCTCCCTCAGAACTATGGCTACACCTTC. Protein: CASSKKPLPQNYGYTF. J is TRBJ1-2 and V is TRBV21-1. TRBV21-1 is a known pseudogene. The CDR3 has 16 amino acids.

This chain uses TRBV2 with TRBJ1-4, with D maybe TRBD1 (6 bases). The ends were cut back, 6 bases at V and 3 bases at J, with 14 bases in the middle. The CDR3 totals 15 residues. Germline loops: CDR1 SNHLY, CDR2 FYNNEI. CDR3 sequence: CASRGLGQPNEKLFF. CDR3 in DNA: TGTGCCAGCAGAGGGCTCGGACAGCCTAATGAAAAACTGTTTTTT. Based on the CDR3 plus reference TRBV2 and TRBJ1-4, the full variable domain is EPEVTQTPSHQVTQMGQEVILRCVPISNHLYFYWYRQILGQKVEFLVSFYNNEISEKSEIFDDQFSVERPDGSNFTLKIRSTKLEDSAMYFCASRGLGQPNEKLFFGSGTQLSVL.

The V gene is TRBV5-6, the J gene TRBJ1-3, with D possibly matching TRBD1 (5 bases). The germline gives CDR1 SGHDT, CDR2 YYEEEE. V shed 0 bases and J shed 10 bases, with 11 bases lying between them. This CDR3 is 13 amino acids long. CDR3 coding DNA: TGTGCCAGCAGCTTGGCCCCCCAGGGTACCATATATTTT. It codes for CASSLAPQGTIYF.